This TCR beta chain was captured in a study of OX40 agonist ivuxolimab in advanced cancers. Study-level background: People who had prior anti-PD-1, anti-PD-L1 or anti-CTLA-4 therapy could take part, and about 37% had some.

Clones were read by immunoSEQ multiplex PCR, and TCRdb kept only the in-frame ones, dropping some. The sample records roughly 92,000 clones, roughly 89% being singletons. V was shortened by 5 bases and J by 0 bases, with 19 bases between the two germline ends. The CDR3 is 18 residues long. The germline V gene has CDR1 SEHNR and CDR2 FQNEAQ (reference sequence). This clone was seen a single time. The source material was CD4+ or CD8+ T cells sorted from blood, sampled in a trial of the OX40 agonist ivuxolimab. This sequence joins TRBV7-9 and TRBJ2-2; D remains unclear. The origin of this receptor is an adult with an advanced solid tumor such as melanoma, head and neck, liver or kidney cancer. CDR3 residues: CASSTYGFRATNTGELFF. CDR3 sequence (DNA): TGTGCCAGCAGCACCTATGGATTCCGGGCCACGAACACCGGGGAGCTGTTTTTT. Full variable domain (missing parts from reference TRBV7-9 and TRBJ2-2): DTGVSQNPRHKITKRGQNVTFRCDPISEHNRLYWYRQTLGQGPEFLTYFQNEAQLEKSRLLSDRFSAERPKGSFSTLEIQRTEQGDSAMYLCASSTYGFRATNTGELFFGEGSRLTVL.